The next 18 T cell receptor beta chains were all read from a single sample in a study of cytomegalovirus exposure and HLA in healthy donors. PCR was performed using 60 Vbeta and 13 Jbeta primers. Here immunoSEQ multiplex PCR was the method, and the copy in TCRdb shows in-frame clones only, minus some. The sample lists roughly 72,000 clones; over 70% were seen once. Sequencing was carried out using PBMCs. The origin of the receptors is a woman aged 40 to 55 in good health and CMV-seropositive.

This clone occurred once. The chain carries TRBV27 and TRBJ2-4; 8 nucleotides match TRBD2. This CDR3 has 18 residues. Germline V gives CDR1 MNHEY, CDR2 SMNVEV (reference sequence). With 6 bases clipped from V and 1 base from J, the junction kept 14 bases outside the gene matches. The CDR3: CASSPLRGGLGAKNIQYF. The CDR3 coding sequence is TGTGCCAGCAGCCCTCTCCGCGGGGGGCTCGGGGCCAAAAACATTCAGTACTTC.

The chain recombines TRBV6-6 with TRBJ1-5; 7 nucleotides line up with TRBD1. This CDR3 is built from 15 residues. Germline CDR1 MNHNY, CDR2 SVGAGI (reference sequence). V was pared by 2 bases and J by 1 base, with 2 bases of the junction left unmatched. The CDR3 protein is CASSYDRDSNQPQHF. CDR3 nucleotides: TGTGCCAGCAGTTACGACAGGGACAGCAATCAGCCCCAGCATTTT.

The genes are TRBV2 and TRBJ2-2; tentative D call: TRBD2 (7 bases). The CDR3 extends over 15 amino acids. CDR1 SNHLY and CDR2 FYNNEI come from the germline V gene. Trimming took 2 bases from V and 6 from J, leaving 13 bases between them. CDR3 DNA sequence: TGTGCCAGCAGTGAACGGGGGGCTGGGCCCGGGGAGCTGTTTTTT. Residues: CASSERGAGPGELFF. The full variable domain, with the rest looked up from reference TRBV2 and TRBJ2-2, is EPEVTQTPSHQVTQMGQEVILRCVPISNHLYFYWYRQILGQKVEFLVSFYNNEISEKSEIFDDQFSVERPDGSNFTLKIRSTKLEDSAMYFCASSERGAGPGELFFGEGSRLTVL.

The rearrangement joins TRBV4-2 to TRBJ1-2; D not resolved. The germline gives CDR1 LGHNA, CDR2 YNFKEQ. The CDR3 runs 15 residues. V shed 0 bases and J shed 4 bases, with 12 bases lying between them. The CDR3 region is CASSQEVGESYGYTF. The DNA of the CDR3 is TGTGCCAGCAGCCAAGAGGTCGGAGAGTCCTATGGCTACACCTTC.

V is TRBV5-1 and J is TRBJ2-7; 9 bases fit TRBD1. The CDR3 extends over 16 amino acids. Germline lookup yields CDR1 SGHRS and CDR2 YFSETQ. Germline trimming cut 4 bases from V and 0 bases from J; bases unmatched to any gene: 8. The CDR3 region has the DNA TGCGCCAGCAGCCATCGGACAGGGGCGAGCTCCTACGAGCAGTACTTC. Translating it yields CASSHRTGASSYEQYF.

The CDR3 here is CASSPQQGGYTEAFF. The CDR3 coding sequence is TGTGCCAGCAGCCCACAACAGGGTGGTTACACTGAAGCTTTCTTT. The chain combines TRBV5-4 with TRBJ1-1; D is perhaps TRBD1 (6 bases). The CDR3 covers 15 residues. Trimming took off 4 bases at V and 3 bases at J, with 16 bases between the two ends. Germline V gene lookup returns CDR1 SGHNT and CDR2 YYREEE (reference sequence).

J is TRBJ2-3 and V is TRBV30; 12 positions match TRBD1. Germline CDR1 reads GTSNPN; CDR2 reads SVGIG (reference sequence). The length of the CDR3 is 16 residues. Trimming cost V 3 bases and J 7 bases; bases outside gene matches: 11. CDR3 sequence: CAWSIFPGQGANTQYF. CDR3 DNA: TGTGCCTGGAGCATTTTCCCGGGACAGGGGGCGAATACGCAGTATTTT.

The rearrangement uses TRBV4-1 and TRBJ2-1; the match to TRBD2 covers 8 bases. After removal of 1 base from V and 5 bases from J, the junction contained 4 bases not matched to a gene. This CDR3 region has 15 residues. CDR1 and CDR2 (germline): MGHRA, YSYEKL. The CDR3: CASSQARGGDNEQFF. The CDR3 DNA is TGCGCCAGCAGCCAAGCTCGGGGGGGGGACAATGAGCAGTTCTTC.

The table lists this clone with a count of one. The chain employs TRBV5-1 and TRBJ2-5; 13 positions agree with TRBD2. This CDR3 is built from 21 residues. Germline V gene data show CDR1 as SGHRS and CDR2 as YFSETQ. J gave up 4 bases and V 3 bases, and 21 bases lay outside the gene matches. DNA for the CDR3: TGCGCCAGCAGCTGGGATCAAAAAGACACGGGACTAGCGGGGAGGAGAGAGACCCAGTACTTC. It encodes CASSWDQKDTGLAGRRETQYF.

The J gene is TRBJ2-7, the V gene TRBV30, with TRBD1 as a possible D gene (6 bases). There are 13 residues in the CDR3. V was cut by 8 bases and J by 5 bases, with 19 bases left in between. The germline V gene has CDR1 GTSNPN and CDR2 SVGIG (reference sequence). The CDR3 region has the DNA TGTGCCCGTAGTCGCCAGGGGAACGACGAGCAGTACTTC. It yields the protein CARSRQGNDEQYF.

V is TRBV5-1 and J is TRBJ2-3, with D perhaps matching TRBD2 (6 bases). Between the trimmed V and J ends, which lost 2 bases and 1 base, there was a span of 11 bases. Germline V gene data show CDR1 as SGHRS and CDR2 as YFSETQ. This CDR3 is 15 amino acids long. In nucleotides, the CDR3 is TGCGCCAGCAGCTTAGGGACTTTACGCACAGATACGCAGTATTTT. Amino acids: CASSLGTLRTDTQYF.

This clone has a handful of counts. This rearrangement joins TRBV5-1 to TRBJ1-6; 10 bases map to TRBD1. Germline CDR1 reads SGHRS; CDR2 reads YFSETQ. V gave up 4 bases and J gave up 10 bases; unmatched junction bases: 8. CDR3 length equals 15 residues. In DNA, the CDR3 is TGCGCCAGCAGCCCGGAGACAGGGGGCGCGTCACCCCTCCACTTT. It yields the protein CASSPETGGASPLHF. Full variable domain (rest looked up from reference TRBV5-1 and TRBJ1-6): KAGVTQTPRYLIKTRGQQVTLSCSPISGHRSVSWYQQTPGQGLQFLFEYFSETQRNKGNFPGRFSGRQFSNSRSEMNVSTLELGDSALYLCASSPETGGASPLHFGNGTRLTVT.

J is TRBJ2-1 and V is TRBV27; no definite D call. V was cut by 5 bases and J by 6 bases, with 23 bases left in between. The germline V gene has CDR1 MNHEY and CDR2 SMNVEV (reference sequence). The CDR3 is 17 amino acids. The CDR3 nucleotides are TGTGCCAGCAGTACGCCCCGGTCTGTCAGGAATTTCAATGAGCAGTTCTTC. This translates into CASSTPRSVRNFNEQFF.

This clone was seen a few times. The DNA of the CDR3 is TGTGCCAGCTCCCGGGACAGGAGGTACACTGAAGCTTTCTTT. Amino acids: CASSRDRRYTEAFF. This chain connects TRBV21-1 to TRBJ1-1; TRBD1 is the table's D call, not checked against the DNA. TRBV21-1 counts as a pseudogene. The CDR3 runs 14 residues.

The chain combines TRBV9 with TRBJ2-1; 9 nucleotides line up with TRBD1. Trimming took 4 bases from V and 12 from J; bases not matched to a gene: 11. This CDR3 is built from 14 residues. Germline CDR1 reads SGDLS; CDR2 reads YYNGEE. The chain's CDR3 is CASSPPLQGARQFF. CDR3 nucleotides: TGTGCCAGCAGCCCACCCCTACAGGGGGCGCGGCAGTTCTTC.

The rearrangement uses TRBV5-3 and TRBJ2-3, with D possibly being TRBD2 (5 bases). TRBV5-3 is identified as an open reading frame with a role that is uncertain. V shed 1 base and J shed 5 bases, with 14 bases lying between them. The length of the CDR3 is 15 residues. CDR3 DNA sequence: TGTGCCAGAAGCTTGTGTACCCCTGGGAGAGATACGCAGTATTTT. Protein product: CARSLCTPGRDTQYF.

Here the CDR3 DNA reads TGTGCCAGCAGCTCGGTGACAGGGATATGGGGTACGCAGTATTTT. Translated: CASSSVTGIWGTQYF. The chain uses TRBV7-7 and TRBJ2-3; 7 bases are shared with TRBD1. The V segment lost 4 bases and the J segment 8 bases; nucleotides outside the gene matches: 12. Germline CDR1 is SSHAT and CDR2 is FNYEAQ (reference sequence). The CDR3 is made up of 15 amino acids.

The chain is built from TRBV30 and TRBJ2-3; 10 bases match TRBD1. The V gene end was trimmed by 5 bases and the J gene end by 0 bases; junction bases not matched to a gene: 5. Per the germline V gene, CDR1 is GTSNPN and CDR2 is SVGIG (reference sequence). The CDR3 sequence is 15 residues long. The CDR3 is CAWGGDRGSTDTQYF. The CDR3 DNA sequence: TGTGCCTGGGGGGGGGACAGGGGCAGCACAGATACGCAGTATTTT.